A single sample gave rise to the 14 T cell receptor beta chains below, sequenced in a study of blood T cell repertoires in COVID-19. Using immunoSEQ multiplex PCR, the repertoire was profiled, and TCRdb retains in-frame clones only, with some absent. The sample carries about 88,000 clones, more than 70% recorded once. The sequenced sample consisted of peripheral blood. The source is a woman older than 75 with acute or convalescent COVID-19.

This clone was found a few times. CDR3 loop: CASSSLAGEGEQYF. Written as DNA, the CDR3 is TGTGCCAGCAGCTCACTAGCGGGAGAAGGGGAGCAGTACTTC. The chain is built from TRBV7-8 and TRBJ2-7, with 11 bases that match TRBD2. Germline V gene sequence: CDR1 SGHVS, CDR2 FQNEAQ. With 4 bases clipped from V and 7 bases from J, the junction kept 6 bases outside the gene matches. The CDR3 sequence is 14 residues long. The whole variable domain, filled in from reference TRBV7-8 and TRBJ2-7, reads GAGVSQSPRYKVAKRGQDVALRCDPISGHVSLFWYQQALGQGPEFLTYFQNEAQLDKSGLPSDRFFAERPEGSVSTLKIQRTQQEDSAVYLCASSSLAGEGEQYFGPGTRLTVT.

The DNA of the CDR3 is TGTGCCAGCAGCTTAGGCCCGGGGGACACTGAAGCTTTCTTT. Its translation: CASSLGPGDTEAFF. The chain uses TRBV7-6 and TRBJ1-1, with D possibly being TRBD1 (5 bases). The CDR3 is 14 amino acids. CDR1 is SGHVS and CDR2 is FNYEAQ in the germline V gene. Trimming took off 1 base at V and 3 bases at J, with 9 bases between the two ends.

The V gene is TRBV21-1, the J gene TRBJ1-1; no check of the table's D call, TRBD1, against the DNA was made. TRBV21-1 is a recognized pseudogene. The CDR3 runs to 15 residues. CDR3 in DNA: TGTGCCAGCAGCAAAGGGGACAGTATGAACACTGAAGCTTTCTTT. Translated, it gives CASSKGDSMNTEAFF.

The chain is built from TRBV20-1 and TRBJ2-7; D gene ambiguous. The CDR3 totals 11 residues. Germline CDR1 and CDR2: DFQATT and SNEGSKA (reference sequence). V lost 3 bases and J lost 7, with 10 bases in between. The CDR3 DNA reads TGCAGTGCTAGCACGGGTTCGGAGCAGTACTTC. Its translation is CSASTGSEQYF.

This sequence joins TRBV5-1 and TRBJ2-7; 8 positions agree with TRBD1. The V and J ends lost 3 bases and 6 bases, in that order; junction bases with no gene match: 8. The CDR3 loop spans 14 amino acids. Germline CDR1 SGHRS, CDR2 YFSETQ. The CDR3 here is CASSYRQQGGEQYF. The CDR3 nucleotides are TGCGCCAGCAGCTACCGCCAACAGGGGGGCGAGCAGTACTTC.

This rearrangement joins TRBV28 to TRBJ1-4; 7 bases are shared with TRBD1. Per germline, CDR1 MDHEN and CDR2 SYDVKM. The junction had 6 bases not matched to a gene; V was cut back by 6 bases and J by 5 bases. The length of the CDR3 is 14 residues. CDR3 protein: CASSTGTENEKLFF. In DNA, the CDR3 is TGTGCCAGCAGCACCGGGACAGAAAATGAAAAACTGTTTTTT. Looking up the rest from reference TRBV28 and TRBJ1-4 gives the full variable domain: DVKVTQSSRYLVKRTGEKVFLECVQDMDHENMFWYRQDPGLGLRLIYFSYDVKMKEKGDIPEGYSVSREKKERFSLILESASTNQTSMYLCASSTGTENEKLFFGSGTQLSVL.

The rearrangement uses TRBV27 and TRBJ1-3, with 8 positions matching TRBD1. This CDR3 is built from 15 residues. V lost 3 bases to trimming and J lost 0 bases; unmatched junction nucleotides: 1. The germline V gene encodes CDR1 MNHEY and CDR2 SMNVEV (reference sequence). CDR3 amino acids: CASSFTGGSGNTIYF. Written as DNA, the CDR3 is TGTGCCAGCAGTTTCACAGGGGGCTCTGGAAACACCATATATTTT.

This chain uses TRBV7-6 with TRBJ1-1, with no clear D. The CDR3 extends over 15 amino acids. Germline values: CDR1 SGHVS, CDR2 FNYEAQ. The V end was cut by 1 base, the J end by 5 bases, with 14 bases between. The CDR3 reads CASSLGPVSGTEAFF. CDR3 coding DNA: TGTGCCAGCAGCTTAGGTCCGGTCTCAGGAACTGAAGCTTTCTTT.

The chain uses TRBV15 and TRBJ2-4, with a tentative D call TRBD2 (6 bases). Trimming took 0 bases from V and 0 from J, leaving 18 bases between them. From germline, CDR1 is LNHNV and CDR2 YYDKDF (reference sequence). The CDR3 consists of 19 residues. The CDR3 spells CATSRESGGGGLAKNIQYF. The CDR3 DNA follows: TGTGCCACCAGCAGAGAGTCTGGTGGGGGAGGTCTAGCCAAAAACATTCAGTACTTC.

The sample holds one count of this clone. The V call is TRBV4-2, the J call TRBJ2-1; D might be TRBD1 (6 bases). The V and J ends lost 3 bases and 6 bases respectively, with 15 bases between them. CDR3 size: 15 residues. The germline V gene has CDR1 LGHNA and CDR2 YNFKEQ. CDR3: CASSQFEGGINEQFF. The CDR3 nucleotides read TGTGCCAGCAGCCAGTTCGAAGGGGGTATCAATGAGCAGTTCTTC.

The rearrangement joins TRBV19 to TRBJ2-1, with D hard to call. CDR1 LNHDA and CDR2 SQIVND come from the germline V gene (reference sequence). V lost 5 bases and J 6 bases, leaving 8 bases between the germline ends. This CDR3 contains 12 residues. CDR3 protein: CASSPFSNEQFF. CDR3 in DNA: TGTGCCAGTAGTCCCTTCAGCAATGAGCAGTTCTTC.

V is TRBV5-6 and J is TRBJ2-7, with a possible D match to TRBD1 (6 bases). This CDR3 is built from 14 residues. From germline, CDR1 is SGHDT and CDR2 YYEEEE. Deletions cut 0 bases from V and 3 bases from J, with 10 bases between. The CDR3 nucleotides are TGTGCCAGCAGCTTGGCGACAGGCATCTACGAGCAGTACTTC. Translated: CASSLATGIYEQYF.

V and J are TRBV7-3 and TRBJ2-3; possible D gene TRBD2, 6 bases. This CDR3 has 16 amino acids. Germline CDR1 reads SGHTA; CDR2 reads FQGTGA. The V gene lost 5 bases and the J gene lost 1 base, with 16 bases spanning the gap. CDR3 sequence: CASSLPGGDGTDTQYF. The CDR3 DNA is TGTGCCAGCAGCCTCCCGGGCGGGGACGGCACAGATACGCAGTATTTT. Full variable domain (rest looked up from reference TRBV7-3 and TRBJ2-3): GAGVSQTPSNKVTEKGKYVELRCDPISGHTALYWYRQSLGQGPEFLIYFQGTGAADDSGLPNDRFFAVRPEGSVSTLKIQRTERGDSAVYLCASSLPGGDGTDTQYFGPGTRLTVL.

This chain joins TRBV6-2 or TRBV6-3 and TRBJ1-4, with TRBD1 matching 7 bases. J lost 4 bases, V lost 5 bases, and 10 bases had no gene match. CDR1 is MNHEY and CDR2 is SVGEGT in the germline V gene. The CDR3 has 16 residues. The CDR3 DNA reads TGTGCCAGCAGTACCCCCGGGACAGTTGATAATGAAAAACTGTTTTTT. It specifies CASSTPGTVDNEKLFF.